This T cell receptor (beta chain) was retrieved from a study of T-cell memory formation after mild COVID-19. About the research overall: Clustering of TCRs was largely donor specific. Study-wide points: Clones which contracted sat mainly in CM and EM if CD4+, and in EMRA if CD8+.

About this clonotype: Its antigen is not known.

V was shortened by 5 bases and J by 3 bases, with 21 bases between the two germline ends. The germline V gene encodes CDR1 MNHEY and CDR2 SMNVEV (reference sequence). This CDR3 is built from 17 residues. MiXCR, applied by TCRdb to the 5' RACE reads, yields one record per CDR3 protein. The table includes 550,000 to 700,000 distinct CDR3 sequences, roughly 18% detected once. This chain connects TRBV27 to TRBJ2-3; tentative D call: TRBD1 (7 bases). This clonotype was obtained from an adult woman who had mild COVID-19 (a few samples of this study predate the infection). Cell type and time point are not known. Input material: PBMCs or a T cell subset sorted from them (not recorded which). CDR3 coding DNA: TGTGCCAGCAGTCCGAGGACAGGAGGGGAACTAACAGATACGCAGTATTTT. Its protein product is CASSPRTGGELTDTQYF.